Listed here are 20 T cell receptor beta chains from one sample, sequenced in a study of T-cell reconstitution after alpha-beta-depleted transplantation in children (dated by TCRdb to 2016 to 2017). This specimen's treatment or condition label, interpreted: allogeneic hematopoietic cell transplantation with graft depleted of TCRalphabeta T cells and CD19 B cells. The library was built by means of PCR. Data came from an Illumina HiSeq 2500. TCR libraries were prepared with molecular barcoding, using unique molecular identifiers to normalize TCRbeta repertoire quantification. Starting from the raw public reads, TCRdb applied fastp trimming at Q25, assembled clones with MiXCR and retained in-frame beta chains. A single entry per CDR3 protein holds the most common genes and DNA from its merged rows. This sample holds around 670,000 distinct CDR3 sequences; less than 15% were observed only once. Roughly 0.84% of the sample is in the top ten clones.

The sample consisted of PBMCs, taken before TCRalphabeta/CD19-depleted stem cell transplant. These TCRs come from a girl aged 2 to 9 with congenital amegakaryocytic thrombocytopenia, due to receive a stem cell transplant.

In its sample, this clonotype was seen many times. V gene TRBV27 combines with J gene TRBJ2-3, with D uncertain. Germline values: CDR1 MNHEY, CDR2 SMNVEV (reference sequence). The CDR3 sequence is 12 residues long. V shed 6 bases and J shed 1 base, with 5 bases lying between them. The CDR3: CASRPGTDTQYF. CDR3 nucleotide sequence: TGTGCCAGCAGGCCGGGCACAGATACGCAGTATTTT.

The gene calls are TRBV5-8 and TRBJ2-1, with 9 bases aligning to TRBD2. There are 13 residues in the CDR3. The germline CDR1 and CDR2 sequences are SGHTS and YDEGEE. The junction had 2 bases not matched to a gene; V was cut back by 7 bases and J by 3 bases. DNA of the CDR3: TGTGCCAGCGTGCGGGGGGGCTACAATGAGCAGTTCTTC. Amino acid sequence: CASVRGGYNEQFF.

In this sample, this clonotype turned up many times. The chain employs TRBV20-1 and TRBJ2-7, with D hard to call. From germline, CDR1 is DFQATT and CDR2 SNEGSKA (reference sequence). V lost 5 bases and J lost 0, with 8 bases in between. The length of the CDR3 is 12 residues. The CDR3 bases are TGCAGTGCTGGCGGTCCCTCCTACGAGCAGTACTTC. It is translated as CSAGGPSYEQYF.

Details on this clonotype: A much more abundant neighbour one base away suggests this may be a read error. J is TRBJ2-7 and V is TRBV4-2; D might be TRBD2 (5 bases). The length of the CDR3 is 17 residues. Germline V gene lookup returns CDR1 LGHNA and CDR2 YNFKEQ. CDR3 nucleotides: TGTGACAGCAGCCAATCCGCGAACCCAGCCGAGGGTTACGAGCAGTACTTC. This codes for CDSSQSANPAEGYEQYF.

This clonotype has a handful of counts. V gene TRBV5-1 combines with J gene TRBJ2-7; D uncertain. This CDR3 region has 16 residues. The germline V gene has CDR1 SGHRS and CDR2 YFSETQ. Trimming stripped 0 bases from V and 0 bases from J, with 13 bases between. The CDR3 coding sequence is TGCGCCAGCAGCTTGGCCGACGGTAAGAGCTCCTACGAGCAGTACTTC. Translation: CASSLADGKSSYEQYF.

This clonotype was recorded at least ten times. The chain is built from TRBV5-1 and TRBJ2-1; D ambiguous. CDR3 size: 14 residues. Trimming took 1 base from V and 3 from J, leaving 8 bases between them. CDR1 is SGHRS, CDR2 YFSETQ, per germline. CDR3 amino acids: CASSLTTVYNEQFF. In nucleotides, the CDR3 is TGCGCCAGCAGCTTGACCACCGTCTACAATGAGCAGTTCTTC.

This clonotype has a count of ten or more. V and J are TRBV27 and TRBJ1-1; TRBD1 matches 7 bases. J lost 1 base, V lost 6 bases, and 5 bases had no gene match. From germline, CDR1 is MNHEY and CDR2 SMNVEV (reference sequence). CDR3 length: 14 amino acids. CDR3 DNA: TGTGCCAGCAGACCCGGGACAGCGAACACTGAAGCTTTCTTT. As protein: CASRPGTANTEAFF.

This chain uses TRBV2 with TRBJ2-1; 7 nucleotides align to TRBD2. This CDR3 contains 14 residues. Germline CDR1 reads SNHLY; CDR2 reads FYNNEI. The ends lost 10 bases at V and 5 bases at J; junction bases unmatched: 11. The CDR3 DNA sequence: TGTGCCACTGTGACGGGACTAATGAACAATGAGCAGTTCTTC. It yields the protein CATVTGLMNNEQFF.

This clonotype came up many times. The rearrangement uses TRBV20-1 and TRBJ1-2, with D possibly matching TRBD1 (6 bases). The CDR3 length is 11 residues. CDR1 and CDR2 from the germline V gene are DFQATT and SNEGSKA (reference sequence). The CDR3 spells CSPGQNYGYTF. The CDR3 nucleotides read TGCAGCCCCGGACAGAACTATGGCTACACCTTC.

V is TRBV9 and J is TRBJ2-7; D unresolved. The germline V and J ends were trimmed by 0 bases and 6 bases, with 10 bases remaining between them. The germline CDR1 and CDR2 sequences are SGDLS and YYNGEE. This CDR3 is built from 13 residues. The CDR3 spells CASSVDPPSEQYF. CDR3 nucleotides: TGTGCCAGCAGCGTAGATCCCCCGAGCGAGCAGTACTTC.

The rearrangement uses TRBV5-1 and TRBJ2-3; D is perhaps TRBD2 (6 bases). V lost 5 bases and J 5 bases, leaving 18 bases between the germline ends. CDR3 length equals 15 residues. Germline values: CDR1 SGHRS, CDR2 YFSETQ. Here the CDR3 DNA reads TGCGCCAGCAGTTATATGGGAGGCCGAGGAGATACGCAGTATTTT. Its translation is CASSYMGGRGDTQYF.

This clonotype showed up many times. The chain employs TRBV7-9 and TRBJ1-5, with 10 bases aligning to TRBD1. The CDR3 extends over 15 amino acids. The ends lost 5 bases at V and 6 bases at J; junction bases unmatched: 7. Germline lookup yields CDR1 SEHNR and CDR2 FQNEAQ (reference sequence). The CDR3 loop is CASSPTGTGAQPQHF. The CDR3, as DNA: TGTGCCAGCAGCCCAACCGGGACAGGGGCTCAGCCCCAGCATTTT.

This clonotype was counted ten times or more. The chain has TRBV12-3 or TRBV12-4 and TRBJ2-1; D remains ambiguous. The CDR3 consists of 10 residues. Trimming shortened V by 5 bases and J by 5 bases, and 1 base separated the two germline ends. The CDR3 loop is CASSNNEQFF. In DNA, the CDR3 is TGTGCCAGCAGTAACAATGAGCAGTTCTTC.

This clonotype was seen only once. The chain combines TRBV7-9 with TRBJ1-1; D is ambiguous. The CDR3 length is 15 residues. CDR1 SEHNR and CDR2 FQNEAQ come from the germline V gene (reference sequence). With 2 bases removed from V and 1 base from J, the gap between germline ends came to 11 bases. This chain's CDR3 is CASSLLGVGNTEAFF. CDR3 nucleotide sequence: TGTGCCAGCAGCTTACTCGGGGTTGGGAACACTGAAGCTTTCTTT.

This clonotype came up a few times. The chain joins TRBV2 to TRBJ2-5; TRBD1 matches at 8 bases. The germline gives CDR1 SNHLY, CDR2 FYNNEI. V trimming: 6 bases; J trimming: 3 bases; junction bases outside the gene matches: 6. CDR3 length: 14 residues. CDR3 coding DNA: TGTGCCAGCAGAGACAGGGGTTCGGAAGAGACCCAGTACTTC. This codes for CASRDRGSEETQYF.

The genes are TRBV20-1 and TRBJ2-7; 7 nucleotides match TRBD1. The V gene's germline CDR1 is DFQATT and CDR2 SNEGSKA (reference sequence). Losses at the gene ends were 6 bases for V and 2 bases for J; bases not matched to a gene: 7. The CDR3 totals 13 residues. CDR3 nucleotides: TGCAGTGCAATGGGACAGCCTACCTACGAGCAGTACTTC. Translating gives CSAMGQPTYEQYF.

This clonotype was seen a few times. The V call is TRBV19, the J call TRBJ2-1; 13 nucleotides match TRBD2. CDR3 size: 18 residues. The germline V gene has CDR1 LNHDA and CDR2 SQIVND (reference sequence). Trimming at V came to 5 bases and at J to 4 bases, leaving 11 bases not matched to a gene. CDR3 sequence: CASSPTSGRAGGYNEQFF. CDR3 sequence (DNA): TGTGCCAGTAGTCCCACTAGCGGGAGGGCCGGGGGGTACAATGAGCAGTTCTTC.

The chain combines TRBV5-1 with TRBJ2-5; TRBD1 aligns across 9 bases. With V trimmed by 6 bases and J by 4 bases, 10 bases remained unmatched. The germline V gene encodes CDR1 SGHRS and CDR2 YFSETQ. The CDR3 has 15 amino acids. The CDR3 spells CASNSGTGTGETQYF. CDR3 in DNA: TGCGCCAGCAACTCCGGGACAGGGACGGGAGAGACCCAGTACTTC.

The chain couples TRBV18 to TRBJ2-7, with 11 bases identical to TRBD1. The V segment lost 3 bases and the J segment 4 bases; nucleotides outside the gene matches: 5. The CDR3 has 15 residues. CDR1 is KGHSH and CDR2 is LQKENI in the germline V gene. The CDR3 DNA reads as TGTGCCAGCTCACCGCGGACAGGGGGCGAATACGAGCAGTACTTC. Protein product: CASSPRTGGEYEQYF.

This clonotype is a singleton in its sample. The V call is TRBV7-6, the J call TRBJ2-2, with D possibly called TRBD1 or TRBD2 (5 bases each). Germline lookup yields CDR1 SGHVS and CDR2 FNYEAQ. The CDR3 runs 17 residues. Trimming pared 5 bases from V and 6 bases from J, leaving 22 bases between. The CDR3 region is CASSPVASGLLAGELFF. Here the CDR3 DNA reads TGTGCCAGCAGCCCTGTAGCGTCGGGGCTCTTGGCCGGGGAGCTGTTTTTT. Together with reference TRBV7-6 and TRBJ2-2, the CDR3 gives the full variable domain: GAGVSQSPRYKVTKRGQDVALRCDPISGHVSLYWYRQALGQGPEFLTYFNYEAQQDKSGLPNDRFSAERPEGSISTLTIQRTEQRDSAMYRCASSPVASGLLAGELFFGEGSRLTVL.